This T cell receptor (beta chain) was captured in a study of CD8 T cells in ankylosing spondylitis. General study points: Apparently characteristic of ankylosing spondylitis blood was a TCR beta motif (about 8 highly homologous variants).

J was trimmed by 3 bases and V by 5 bases; bases with no gene match: 6. The CDR3 covers 14 residues. CDR1 is SGHRS and CDR2 is YFSETQ in the germline V gene. From the 5' RACE reads, TCRdb called clonotypes with MiXCR, one entry per CDR3 protein. The sample has about 800,000 distinct CDR3 sequences, 10% to 15% seen once. Concerning this clonotype itself: The antigen is undetermined.

This chain links TRBV5-1 with TRBJ2-7, with 9 bases fitting TRBD1. The sequence derives from a male donor with ankylosing spondylitis. The sequencing input was blood, either unsorted or a sorted T cell fraction (not recorded which). CDR3 bases: TGCGCCAGCAGAGCCGGGACAGGGAACTACGAGCAGTACTTC. This translates into CASRAGTGNYEQYF.